Below, 5 T cell receptor beta chains from the same sample are listed, as sequenced in a study of cytomegalovirus exposure and HLA in healthy donors listed by TCRdb under 2017. Library preparation employed the immunoSEQ multiplex PCR assay. A mixture of 60 forward primers for TCR Vbeta segments and 13 reverse primers for TCR Jbeta segments was used in the multiplex PCR. Sourced from immuneACCESS, this table was stored by TCRdb with only in-frame sequences that have V and J called. A share of the clones is absent; for the studies checked, an unresolved V gene accounts for under half, and the remainder has no known explanation. In this sample the table shows some 150,000 clones, approximately 79% of which occur a single time. In total, the top ten clones hold roughly 6.8% of the sample. What was sequenced was PBMCs. The receptors originated from a man aged 50-59 years in good health and CMV-seropositive.

CDR3 sequence reads: CASKETGDSGEKLFF. DNA for the CDR3: TGTGCCAGCAAAGAGACAGGGGATTCAGGAGAAAAACTGTTTTTT. The rearrangement joins TRBV6-1 to TRBJ1-4; 8 nucleotides line up with TRBD1. There are 15 residues in the CDR3. The trim removed 7 bases at V and 8 bases at J, leaving 12 bases unmatched. Germline assignment: CDR1 MNHNS and CDR2 SASEGT.

Points on this clone: An end of the junction differs from the germline gene, which may be a read error. The chain combines TRBV11-2 with TRBJ1-5; 10 bases map to TRBD1. Looked up from germline, CDR1 is SGHAT and CDR2 is FQNNGV. This CDR3 is built from 15 residues. CDR3 bases: TGTGCCAGCAGCCTAGAGACAGGGGGCGGTCAGCCCCAGCATTTT. This sequence encodes CASSLETGGGQPQHF. Looking up the rest from reference TRBV11-2 and TRBJ1-5 gives the full variable domain: EAGVAQSPRYKIIEKRQSVAFWCNPISGHATLYWYQQILGQGPKLLIQFQNNGVVDDSQLPKDRFSAERLKGVDSTLKIQPAKLEDSAVYLCASSLETGGGQPQHFGDGTRLSIL.

This chain uses TRBV30 with TRBJ2-1, with 8 nucleotides matching TRBD1. Germline trimming cut 2 bases from V and 5 bases from J; bases unmatched to any gene: 11. CDR1 is GTSNPN, CDR2 SVGIG, per germline (reference sequence). The CDR3 runs 16 residues. The CDR3 DNA follows: TGTGCCTGGAGTTCCTTCCCTCCGGGACAGGACAATGAGCAGTTCTTC. Translated, it gives CAWSSFPPGQDNEQFF.

The chain is built from TRBV4-1 and TRBJ1-2, with TRBD1 as a possible D gene (6 bases). Trimming shortened V by 0 bases and J by 5 bases, and 13 bases separated the two germline ends. The CDR3 consists of 15 residues. Per germline, CDR1 MGHRA and CDR2 YSYEKL. The CDR3 DNA follows: TGCGCCAGCAGCCAAGAAGGTCCCAGGGGTTATGGCTACACCTTC. The encoded protein is CASSQEGPRGYGYTF.

V and J are TRBV25-1 and TRBJ2-2; the D gene is possibly TRBD1 (7 bases). The CDR3 covers 14 residues. CDR1 is MGHDK and CDR2 is SYGVNS in the germline V gene. Trimming pared 5 bases from V and 3 bases from J, leaving 10 bases between. CDR3 in DNA: TGTGCCAGCAGTCAGGGGGGCGACACCGGGGAGCTGTTTTTT. Protein sequence: CASSQGGDTGELFF.